This TCR beta chain was documented in a study of shared clonotypes between healthy human individuals. Regarding the study as a whole: Richness estimates generally favored naive over memory subsets. The expectation was that sequencing depth would affect clonotype sharing among donors.

This CDR3 has 15 amino acids. V was pared by 9 bases and J by 4 bases, with 9 bases of the junction left unmatched. Germline CDR1 reads MDHEN; CDR2 reads SYDVKM. The naive CD8 population came from CD45RO-negative cells selected for CCR7, without terminally differentiated effector memory CD45RA+ cells. Per the original methods: ImmunoSEQ yielded junction-only sequences lacking quality scores, so filtering differed. Here immunoSEQ multiplex PCR was the method, and the copy in TCRdb shows in-frame clones only, minus some. That table gives V, J and clone size, and the DNA gave D and trimming. The data contain 2 million to 2.5 million clones, 85% to 95% of them seen just once; the ten biggest clones take up 1.7%. Points on this clone: Antigen specificity is unknown.

This sequence joins TRBV28 and TRBJ1-2; the match to TRBD1 covers 12 bases. Sequences were obtained from naive CD8+ T cells from PBMCs. The receptor was isolated from a man aged 18 to 30 in good health. Some clones in this sample may be carry-over from other donors' samples. As DNA, the CDR3 is TGTGCCAGTCAACTCCGGGACAGGGGGCCCTATGGCTACACCTTC. Translated, it gives CASQLRDRGPYGYTF.